These 8 T cell receptor beta chains originate from one sample sequenced in a study of a mutant IDH1 vaccine in newly diagnosed glioma. Stated time point: week 5, during vaccination. Doses comprised 300 ug of mutant IDH1 20-mer peptide each, plus topical imiquimod. The data were produced by immunoSEQ multiplex PCR, yet TCRdb's version contains in-frame clones alone and is incomplete. Among about 40,000 clones listed, approximately 93% were seen once. The antigens these receptors bind are not known. This material consisted of PBMCs, taken from a glioma patient whose treatment included an IDH1 peptide vaccine. These receptors were taken from a man in his fifties with glioma.

The gene calls are TRBV7-2 and TRBJ2-5; D unresolved. V lost 1 base, J lost 2 bases, and 8 bases lay in between. The CDR3 contains 14 residues. Germline CDR1 reads SGHTA; CDR2 reads FQGNSA. CDR3 sequence: CASSLGLSQETQYF. The CDR3 region has the DNA TGTGCCAGCAGCTTAGGGCTATCTCAAGAGACCCAGTACTTC.

The chain uses TRBV6-1 and TRBJ2-6, with a possible D match to TRBD2 (6 bases). Germline-derived CDR1 and CDR2 are MNHNS and SASEGT. This CDR3 spans 14 amino acids. The V end was cut by 11 bases, the J end by 1 base, with 12 bases between. CDR3 DNA sequence: TGTGCCCTCAGCGCGGGATCTGGGGCCAACGTCCTGACTTTC. Encoded protein: CALSAGSGANVLTF.

The gene calls are TRBV27 and TRBJ1-5; weak D call: TRBD1 (5 bases). V was shortened by 6 bases and J by 5 bases, with 14 bases between the two germline ends. Germline-derived CDR1 and CDR2 are MNHEY and SMNVEV (reference sequence). The length of the CDR3 is 14 residues. CDR3 in DNA: TGTGCCAGCAGCAACCGTGGGGGGTATCAGCCCCAGCATTTT. This translates into CASSNRGGYQPQHF.

CDR3 loop: CASSLARRERNQPQHF. Here the CDR3 DNA reads TGTGCCAGCAGCTTAGCGAGGAGGGAGAGAAATCAGCCCCAGCATTTT. The J gene is TRBJ1-5, the V gene TRBV7-8; unclear D gene. Trimming shortened V by 0 bases and J by 4 bases, and 13 bases separated the two germline ends. There are 16 residues in the CDR3. Germline V CDR1 and CDR2: SGHVS, FQNEAQ. Combining the CDR3 with reference TRBV7-8 and TRBJ1-5 gives the whole variable domain GAGVSQSPRYKVAKRGQDVALRCDPISGHVSLFWYQQALGQGPEFLTYFQNEAQLDKSGLPSDRFFAERPEGSVSTLKIQRTQQEDSAVYLCASSLARRERNQPQHFGDGTRLSIL.

The chain carries TRBV6-5 and TRBJ2-7; no firm D call. CDR1 is MNHEY and CDR2 is SVGAGI in the germline V gene. The CDR3 loop spans 11 amino acids. Trimming took off 7 bases at V and 2 bases at J, with 6 bases between the two ends. CDR3 in amino acids: CASTWAYEQYF. The CDR3 DNA is TGTGCCAGCACCTGGGCCTACGAGCAGTACTTC.

This chain connects TRBV18 to TRBJ1-5; unclear D gene. Germline V gives CDR1 KGHSH, CDR2 LQKENI. The CDR3 totals 19 residues. V was clipped by 0 bases and J by 0 bases, with 18 bases between them. CDR3 residues: CASSPPVREYEFSNQPQHF. DNA of the CDR3: TGTGCCAGCTCACCACCGGTGAGAGAGTACGAATTTAGCAATCAGCCCCAGCATTTT. Variable domain in full (rest from reference TRBV18 and TRBJ1-5): NAGVMQNPRHLVRRRGQEARLRCSPMKGHSHVYWYRQLPEEGLKFMVYLQKENIIDESGMPKERFSAEFPKEGPSILRIQQVVRGDSAAYFCASSPPVREYEFSNQPQHFGDGTRLSIL.

V gene TRBV6-1 combines with J gene TRBJ1-1, with 7 bases aligning to TRBD1. V gave up 6 bases and J gave up 0 bases; unmatched junction bases: 4. From germline, CDR1 is MNHNS and CDR2 SASEGT. The CDR3 runs to 14 residues. The CDR3 sequence: CASRTGRVNTEAFF. The CDR3 bases are TGTGCCAGCAGGACAGGGAGGGTGAACACTGAAGCTTTCTTT.

The V call is TRBV29-1, the J call TRBJ1-1; the D gene is possibly TRBD1 (6 bases). Trimming cost V 7 bases and J 2 bases, with 14 bases left between them. Germline loops: CDR1 SQVTM, CDR2 ANQGSEA. The CDR3 spans 13 residues. The DNA for the CDR3 is TGCAGCGCCCACCGGGACATCAACACTGAAGCTTTCTTT. This codes for CSAHRDINTEAFF.